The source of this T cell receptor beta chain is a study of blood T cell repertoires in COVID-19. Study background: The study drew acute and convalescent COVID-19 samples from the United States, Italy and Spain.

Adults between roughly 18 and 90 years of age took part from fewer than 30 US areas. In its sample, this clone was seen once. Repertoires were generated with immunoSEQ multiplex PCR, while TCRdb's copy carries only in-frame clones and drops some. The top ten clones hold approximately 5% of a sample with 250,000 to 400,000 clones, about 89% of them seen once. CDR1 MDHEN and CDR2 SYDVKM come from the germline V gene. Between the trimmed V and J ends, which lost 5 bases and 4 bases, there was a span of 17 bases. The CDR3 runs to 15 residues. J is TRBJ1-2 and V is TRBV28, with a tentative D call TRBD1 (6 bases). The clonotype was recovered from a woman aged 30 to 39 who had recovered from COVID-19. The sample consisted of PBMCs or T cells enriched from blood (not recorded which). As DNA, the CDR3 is TGTGCCAGCAGTCTTGCCGGAGGACAGCCCTATGGCTACACCTTC. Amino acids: CASSLAGGQPYGYTF.